The present T cell receptor (beta chain) was sequenced within a study of T-cell reconstitution after alpha-beta-depleted transplantation in children. Regarding the study as a whole: The high TCRbeta diversity at day 60 in some patients came from surviving recipient T cells and thymic progenitors.

This clonotype has only a few counts. Its target is unknown. Preparation of the TCRbeta library was carried out with unique molecular identifiers. TCRdb itself ran the PCR reads through MiXCR, one entry per CDR3 protein. The repertoire includes 200,000 to 250,000 distinct CDR3 sequences, roughly 6.6% of them detected once, and 5.5% sits in the top ten. Germline V gene sequence: CDR1 SGHDT, CDR2 YYEEEE. CDR3 length: 13 amino acids. The V gene lost 2 bases and the J gene lost 6 bases, with 11 bases spanning the gap. The material sequenced was PBMCs, taken before TCRalphabeta/CD19-depleted stem cell transplant. The clonotype originates from a boy aged 2 to 9 with acute lymphoblastic leukemia, due to receive a stem cell transplant. This chain links TRBV5-6 with TRBJ1-1; the D is unclear. CDR3 coding DNA: TGTGCCAGCAGCTTAAGGCCGGACGCTGAAGCTTTCTTT. Residues: CASSLRPDAEAFF.